Following are 14 T cell receptor beta chains from one sample sequenced in a study of T cell repertoires in aging, cancer and after chemotherapy. Rearranged V-D-J TRB sequences were amplified with a mixed TRB-A/B primer pool. TCRdb reprocessed the multiplex PCR reads with MiXCR, giving one entry per CDR3 protein. The table includes approximately 2,900 distinct CDR3 sequences, about 25% detected once. Peripheral blood genomic DNA, not sorted cells or RNA, was the template. Sequencing was done on a sample of blood. The receptor set was obtained from a human donor with a solid tumor.

The chain has TRBV6-2 or TRBV6-3 and TRBJ1-2, with D unresolved. The V end lost 0 bases, the J end lost 8 bases, and 22 bases lay between the germline ends. The germline V gene encodes CDR1 MNHEY and CDR2 SVGEGT. CDR3 length: 17 residues. CDR3 region: CASSYSIVALRFGGYTF. In nucleotides, the CDR3 is TGTGCCAGCAGTTACTCGATAGTAGCTCTGCGGTTCGGAGGCTACACCTTC.

The chain carries TRBV29-1 and TRBJ2-3; 7 bases line up with TRBD1. This CDR3 region has 14 residues. With 2 bases clipped from V and 6 bases from J, the junction kept 8 bases outside the gene matches. Germline V lookup: CDR1 SQVTM, CDR2 ANQGSEA. Here the CDR3 DNA reads TGCAGCGTTGAAAGGGGGCCCAACACCGATACGCAGTATTTT. Protein sequence: CSVERGPNTDTQYF.

The rearrangement joins TRBV20-1 to TRBJ2-5; D remains ambiguous. This CDR3 is 12 amino acids long. The germline CDR1 and CDR2 sequences are DFQATT and SNEGSKA (reference sequence). The V end was cut by 3 bases, the J end by 5 bases, with 10 bases between. CDR3 in DNA: TGCAGTGCTAGTGTGGGTTCCGAGACCCAGTACTTC. Translation gives CSASVGSETQYF.

This clonotype is labeled medium-sized (0.01 to 0.1%). The CDR3 region is CASSLFVTGDEQYF. CDR3 nucleotide sequence: TGTGCCAGCAGTTTATTCGTGACAGGGGACGAGCAGTACTTC. The V gene is TRBV12-3 or TRBV12-4, the J gene TRBJ2-7; 8 nucleotides line up with TRBD1. The CDR3 has 14 residues. V was clipped by 2 bases and J by 5 bases; unmatched bases: 5.

This clonotype was seen a handful of times. The rearrangement joins TRBV30 to TRBJ1-2, with unresolved D. With 5 bases removed from V and 0 bases from J, the gap between germline ends came to 19 bases. The germline CDR1 and CDR2 sequences are GTSNPN and SVGIG (reference sequence). The CDR3 is made up of 16 amino acids. The CDR3 DNA sequence: TGTGCCTGGGCCCGCGGACCGATTTTCACTAACTATGGCTACACCTTC. Protein sequence: CAWARGPIFTNYGYTF.

Judged by abundance, this clonotype is medium-sized. The chain recombines TRBV18 with TRBJ2-7; D not resolved. The germline V and J ends were trimmed by 3 bases and 4 bases, with 7 bases remaining between them. Germline CDR1 reads KGHSH; CDR2 reads LQKENI. This CDR3 has 12 residues. The CDR3 DNA reads as TGTGCCAGCTCACCGAACAATTACGAGCAGTACTTC. Residues: CASSPNNYEQYF.

This clonotype showed up just a few times. The rearrangement links TRBV5-4 to TRBJ2-5; TRBD2 matches at 8 bases. The germline CDR1 and CDR2 sequences are SGHNT and YYREEE (reference sequence). There are 14 residues in the CDR3. J was trimmed by 5 bases and V by 4 bases; bases with no gene match: 7. CDR3 sequence reads: CASSRGGLGETQYF. DNA of the CDR3: TGTGCCAGCAGCCGGGGGGGGCTCGGCGAGACCCAGTACTTC. Full variable domain (remainder filled in from reference TRBV5-4 and TRBJ2-5): ETGVTQSPTHLIKTRGQQVTLRCSSQSGHNTVSWYQQALGQGPQFIFQYYREEENGRGNFPPRFSGLQFPNYSSELNVNALELDDSALYLCASSRGGLGETQYFGPGTRLLVL.

By sample share, this clonotype is medium-sized. The rearrangement uses TRBV6-6 and TRBJ2-3; 8 bases match TRBD2. Germline CDR1 MNHNY, CDR2 SVGAGI (reference sequence). The CDR3 totals 17 residues. V gave up 2 bases and J gave up 9 bases; unmatched junction bases: 16. The CDR3 is CASSYPTSPAGAETQYF. CDR3 DNA: TGTGCCAGCAGTTACCCTACCTCCCCAGCGGGAGCGGAAACGCAGTATTTT.

This sequence joins TRBV29-1 and TRBJ2-3; the D call may be TRBD1 or TRBD2 (5 bases each). This CDR3 has 15 amino acids. Germline-derived CDR1 and CDR2 are SQVTM and ANQGSEA. Trimming shortened V by 1 base and J by 4 bases, and 15 bases separated the two germline ends. This CDR3 is CSVEGGPPEADTQYF. The CDR3 nucleotides read TGCAGCGTTGAAGGGGGACCGCCGGAGGCAGATACGCAGTATTTT.

The CDR3: CASWAEASSYNEQFF. CDR3 in DNA: TGCGCCAGCTGGGCCGAGGCTAGCTCCTACAATGAGCAGTTCTTC. The chain has TRBV5-1 and TRBJ2-1; D is uncertain. Germline V gives CDR1 SGHRS, CDR2 YFSETQ. V was clipped by 7 bases and J by 0 bases, with 14 bases between them. The CDR3 totals 15 residues.

The rearrangement joins TRBV20-1 to TRBJ2-5, with no clear D. Germline CDR1 DFQATT, CDR2 SNEGSKA (reference sequence). The CDR3 extends over 10 amino acids. V was shortened by 6 bases and J by 2 bases, with 4 bases between the two germline ends. The CDR3, as DNA: TGCAGTGCGGTTCAAGAGACCCAGTACTTC. As protein: CSAVQETQYF.

Sample share makes this clonotype medium-sized (0.01 to 0.1%). The V call is TRBV6-5, the J call TRBJ2-3; 12 bases are a match to TRBD2. This CDR3 contains 18 residues. The V and J ends lost 6 bases and 0 bases, in that order; junction bases with no gene match: 10. Germline assignment: CDR1 MNHEY and CDR2 SVGAGI. Written as DNA, the CDR3 is TGTGCCAGCAGAGACCTAGCGGGGGGGGACTCTAGCACAGATACGCAGTATTTT. Its translation: CASRDLAGGDSSTDTQYF.

CDR3 amino acids: CASSLGSTDTQYF. CDR3 coding DNA: TGTGCCAGCAGCTTAGGTAGCACAGATACGCAGTATTTT. The genes are TRBV7-9 and TRBJ2-3; D is unclear. Germline assignment: CDR1 SEHNR and CDR2 FQNEAQ (reference sequence). The CDR3 covers 13 residues. Trimming stripped 1 base from V and 0 bases from J, with 2 bases between. The entire variable domain, with the rest obtained from reference TRBV7-9 and TRBJ2-3, is as follows: DTGVSQNPRHKITKRGQNVTFRCDPISEHNRLYWYRQTLGQGPEFLTYFQNEAQLEKSRLLSDRFSAERPKGSFSTLEIQRTEQGDSAMYLCASSLGSTDTQYFGPGTRLTVL.

By proportion, this clonotype is medium-sized (0.01 to 0.1%). This chain joins TRBV6-1 and TRBJ2-3, with 10 bases that match TRBD2. This CDR3 is built from 16 residues. J was trimmed by 1 base and V by 7 bases; bases with no gene match: 8. Germline V gene data show CDR1 as MNHNS and CDR2 as SASEGT. For the CDR3, the DNA is TGTGCCAGCAAGTCGGCTAGCGGGGGAGGCACAGATACGCAGTATTTT. Its protein product is CASKSASGGGTDTQYF.